Below, one T cell receptor beta chain is given with its context. The antigen is unknown. Method: immunoSEQ multiplex PCR; TCRdb's copy keeps in-frame clones and lacks some. The repertoire holds just under 65,000 clones, with 90% as singletons. CDR1 MRHNA and CDR2 SNTAGT come from the germline V gene. This CDR3 region has 13 residues. V was shortened by 0 bases and J by 5 bases, with 5 bases between the two germline ends. The data are from a study of graft-versus-host responses after intestinal transplantation. Study details: In this cohort, recipients had multivisceral, liver-intestinal, or isolated intestinal transplants. Recipients across the board were started on anti-thymocyte globulin induction, then kept on tacrolimus and steroids for two to three years. General observations from the study: GvH clones turned up in recipient marrow; some had shown up first in ileum or blood.

The sample in question was unstimulated CD8+ T cells sorted from spleen or lymph node cells, obtained before transplant. The receptor comes from a human donor who was the organ donor for an intestinal transplant. The chain uses TRBV6-4 and TRBJ2-1; D uncertain. The CDR3 sequence: CASSDSTNNEQFF. CDR3 coding DNA: TGTGCCAGCAGTGACTCGACAAACAATGAGCAGTTCTTC.